Described below is a single T cell receptor beta chain sequence and its context. Antigen specificity is unknown. TCRB transcripts that were expressed got sequenced, as all of the isolated RNA had been reverse transcribed. Repertoires were generated with immunoSEQ multiplex PCR, while TCRdb's copy carries only in-frame clones and drops some. The sample gives more than 250,000 clones, approximately 24% of which show up once; about 0.012% is in the top ten. This record comes from a study of beta chain features in type 1 diabetes. All of the sorted populations showed purity greater than 95%. Findings and caveats of the study: There was a moderate but significant shortening of TCRB CDR3s in all four CD4+ subsets of Type 1 diabetes patients.

CDR1 and CDR2 (germline): SGHRS, YFSETQ. J lost 6 bases, V lost 4 bases, and 11 bases had no gene match. This CDR3 region has 17 residues. The sample consisted of naive CD4+ T cells from blood. The V call is TRBV5-1, the J call TRBJ2-4, with 12 bases matching TRBD2. This clonotype was sampled from a woman aged 30 to 39 with type 1 diabetes. The CDR3 DNA sequence: TGCGCCAGCAGCCTCGGACTAGCGGGACTAGTTAGAAACATTCAGTACTTC. Protein product: CASSLGLAGLVRNIQYF. The variable domain in full, with the rest retrieved from reference TRBV5-1 and TRBJ2-4, is KAGVTQTPRYLIKTRGQQVTLSCSPISGHRSVSWYQQTPGQGLQFLFEYFSETQRNKGNFPGRFSGRQFSNSRSEMNVSTLELGDSALYLCASSLGLAGLVRNIQYFGAGTRLSVL.